The 26 T cell receptor beta chains listed next were all sequenced from one sample in a study of blood T cell repertoires in COVID-19. Generated by immunoSEQ multiplex PCR, the TCRdb table keeps only in-frame clones and is missing some. The table shows under 200,000 clones, with more than 70% occurring only once. Sequenced sample: PBMCs or T cells enriched from blood (not recorded which). The source of these receptors is a woman younger than 35 who had recovered from COVID-19.

The chain uses TRBV15 and TRBJ2-5; no reliable D call. V lost 0 bases and J lost 5, with 4 bases in between. Germline V gene sequence: CDR1 LNHNV, CDR2 YYDKDF (reference sequence). This CDR3 has 12 residues. The chain's CDR3 is CATSRDEETQYF. DNA for the CDR3: TGTGCCACCAGCAGAGATGAGGAGACCCAGTACTTC.

The chain recombines TRBV5-1 with TRBJ2-5, with TRBD2 as a possible D gene (7 bases). The CDR3 is made up of 14 amino acids. V dropped 5 bases and J dropped 9 bases, with 20 bases sitting between them. CDR1 and CDR2 (germline): SGHRS, YFSETQ. As DNA, the CDR3 is TGCGCCAGCAGTTTCTGGACTACCGGGGGGCCCCAGTACTTC. This encodes CASSFWTTGGPQYF.

The V and J genes are TRBV19 and TRBJ2-1; D may be TRBD1 (6 bases). Germline V gene sequence: CDR1 LNHDA, CDR2 SQIVND (reference sequence). The CDR3 totals 12 residues. V lost 1 base, J lost 9 bases, and 7 bases lay in between. The CDR3 region is CASSIAGAEQFF. The CDR3 DNA reads as TGTGCCAGTAGTATAGCAGGGGCTGAGCAGTTCTTC.

The chain is built from TRBV9 and TRBJ2-6; TRBD1 aligns across 8 bases. The germline CDR1 and CDR2 sequences are SGDLS and YYNGEE. V was clipped by 1 base and J by 0 bases; unmatched bases: 3. CDR3 length equals 17 residues. CDR3: CASSVTGGSSGANVLTF. The CDR3 DNA reads TGTGCCAGCAGCGTAACAGGGGGGAGCTCTGGGGCCAACGTCCTGACTTTC. The complete variable domain, with remaining parts taken from reference TRBV9 and TRBJ2-6, reads DSGVTQTPKHLITATGQRVTLRCSPRSGDLSVYWYQQSLDQGLQFLIQYYNGEERAKGNILERFSAQQFPDLHSELNLSSLELGDSALYFCASSVTGGSSGANVLTFGAGSRLTVL.

The table lists this clone with a count of one. The chain has TRBV7-2 and TRBJ1-4, with D unresolved. The CDR3 has 13 amino acids. The germline V and J ends were trimmed by 8 bases and 6 bases, with 13 bases remaining between them. Per the germline V gene, CDR1 is SGHTA and CDR2 is FQGNSA. CDR3 in DNA: TGTGCCAGCGGGTCCCGGGTGGATGAAAAACTGTTTTTT. Encoded protein: CASGSRVDEKLFF.

The genes are TRBV2 and TRBJ2-7; D possibly corresponds to TRBD1 (6 bases). The CDR3 runs to 12 residues. Trimming pared 7 bases from V and 5 bases from J, leaving 12 bases between. The germline V gene encodes CDR1 SNHLY and CDR2 FYNNEI. The DNA of the CDR3 is TGTGCCAGCACTATGGACAGAGACGAGCAGTACTTC. Encoded protein: CASTMDRDEQYF. Full variable domain (outside the CDR3, taken from reference TRBV2 and TRBJ2-7): EPEVTQTPSHQVTQMGQEVILRCVPISNHLYFYWYRQILGQKVEFLVSFYNNEISEKSEIFDDQFSVERPDGSNFTLKIRSTKLEDSAMYFCASTMDRDEQYFGPGTRLTVT.

The genes are TRBV6-2 or TRBV6-3 and TRBJ2-2; D perhaps matches TRBD2 (5 bases). V dropped 5 bases and J dropped 5 bases, with 12 bases sitting between them. This CDR3 spans 14 amino acids. Germline lookup yields CDR1 MNHEY and CDR2 SVGEGT. CDR3 sequence: CASSPAVETGELFF. The CDR3 DNA reads as TGTGCCAGCAGTCCAGCGGTGGAGACCGGGGAGCTGTTTTTT.

The genes are TRBV28 and TRBJ1-5, with TRBD1 matching 7 bases. This CDR3 is built from 16 residues. The germline V gene has CDR1 MDHEN and CDR2 SYDVKM. Germline trimming cut 4 bases from V and 1 base from J; bases unmatched to any gene: 7. In DNA, the CDR3 is TGTGCCAGCAGTTCTCAATCAGGGGGAAGCAATCAGCCCCAGCATTTT. It is translated as CASSSQSGGSNQPQHF.

This rearrangement joins TRBV9 to TRBJ2-3; D might be TRBD2 (6 bases). The CDR3 spans 16 residues. Trimming took off 4 bases at V and 1 base at J, with 16 bases between the two ends. CDR1 SGDLS and CDR2 YYNGEE come from the germline V gene. As DNA, the CDR3 is TGTGCCAGCAGCCTCAGTGGCGGGGTGGGCACAGATACGCAGTATTTT. This gives the protein CASSLSGGVGTDTQYF.

V and J are TRBV18 and TRBJ2-7; D remains unclear. In germline, CDR1 is KGHSH, CDR2 LQKENI. V gave up 4 bases and J gave up 1 base, with 8 bases separating them. The CDR3 is 13 residues long. CDR3 loop: CASSLDLSYEQYF. CDR3 DNA: TGTGCCAGCTCACTCGACTTATCCTACGAGCAGTACTTC.

V and J are TRBV28 and TRBJ1-2; TRBD1 is a possible D gene (6 bases). The CDR3 runs to 14 residues. The germline V gene encodes CDR1 MDHEN and CDR2 SYDVKM. V was pared by 1 base and J by 8 bases, with 14 bases between. The CDR3: CASSLSGRGHGYTF. The DNA of the CDR3 is TGTGCCAGCAGTTTATCAGGGCGGGGGCACGGCTACACCTTC.

The chain joins TRBV24-1 to TRBJ1-1; 10 bases map to TRBD1. V dropped 4 bases and J dropped 0; count of bases not matched to a gene: 13. The CDR3 loop spans 19 amino acids. Per germline, CDR1 KGHDR and CDR2 SFDVKD. CDR3 in DNA: TGTGCCACCAGTGACCACAACCCGGGACAGGGGCTCATGAACACTGAAGCTTTCTTT. Residues: CATSDHNPGQGLMNTEAFF.

V usage is TRBV30 and J usage is TRBJ1-5; perhaps TRBD1 as D (5 bases). Germline-derived CDR1 and CDR2 are GTSNPN and SVGIG (reference sequence). The CDR3 totals 15 residues. Deletions cut 0 bases from V and 1 base from J, with 10 bases between. CDR3: CAWSVGQGSNQPQHF. Here the CDR3 DNA reads TGTGCCTGGAGTGTAGGGCAGGGAAGCAATCAGCCCCAGCATTTT.

The chain couples TRBV18 to TRBJ1-5; D gene uncertain. The V gene lost 6 bases and the J gene lost 5 bases, with 8 bases spanning the gap. The germline V gene encodes CDR1 KGHSH and CDR2 LQKENI. The CDR3 consists of 12 residues. CDR3 in DNA: TGTGCCAGCTCTCATCAGGATCAGCCCCAGCATTTT. This sequence encodes CASSHQDQPQHF.

The V call is TRBV5-6, the J call TRBJ2-7; D is unresolved. Per the germline V gene, CDR1 is SGHDT and CDR2 is YYEEEE. The germline V and J ends were trimmed by 4 bases and 0 bases, with 14 bases remaining between them. This CDR3 has 15 amino acids. The CDR3 reads CASSPSLARSYEQYF. CDR3 nucleotides: TGTGCCAGCAGCCCTAGTCTGGCCCGCTCCTACGAGCAGTACTTC.

V is TRBV3-1 (or the pseudogene TRBV3-2) and J is TRBJ1-6; D gene ambiguous. V lost 1 base and J 7 bases, leaving 20 bases between the germline ends. Germline values: CDR1 LGHDT, CDR2 YNNKEL (reference sequence). The CDR3 totals 18 residues. The CDR3 loop reads CASSQALSSGAPNSPLHF. Here the CDR3 DNA reads TGTGCCAGCAGCCAAGCCCTTTCCTCCGGAGCCCCGAATTCACCCCTCCACTTT.

This clone was counted between two and nine times. The chain carries TRBV18 and TRBJ1-1, with D unclear. Trimming removed 3 bases from V and 0 bases from J, with 11 bases in between. Germline CDR1 and CDR2: KGHSH and LQKENI. The CDR3 is 15 residues long. The CDR3 DNA reads TGTGCCAGCTCACCCGAGAACTACATGAACACTGAAGCTTTCTTT. As protein: CASSPENYMNTEAFF.

This chain uses TRBV14 with TRBJ2-5; possibly TRBD2 for D (5 bases). Germline CDR1 and CDR2: SGHDN and FVKESK. The CDR3 runs 16 residues. The germline V and J ends were trimmed by 4 bases and 0 bases, with 15 bases remaining between them. The DNA for the CDR3 is TGTGCCAGCAGCCGAGGAGCGGCGTTGTACCAAGAGACCCAGTACTTC. Protein: CASSRGAALYQETQYF.

The gene calls are TRBV28 and TRBJ1-2; the match to TRBD1 covers 7 bases. The CDR3 totals 15 residues. Germline-derived CDR1 and CDR2 are MDHEN and SYDVKM. V shed 4 bases and J 0 bases; nucleotides not matched to a gene: 5. The CDR3 reads CASSWWDSSNYGYTF. The CDR3 coding sequence is TGTGCCAGCAGTTGGTGGGACAGCTCTAACTATGGCTACACCTTC.

The CDR3 nucleotides read TGTGCCAGCAGTTACTCGGGAACAGGGGGGTCCTACGAGCAGTACTTC. It yields the protein CASSYSGTGGSYEQYF. V gene TRBV6-5 combines with J gene TRBJ2-7; 8 bases fit TRBD1. CDR1 and CDR2 from the germline V gene are MNHEY and SVGAGI. J lost 1 base, V lost 0 bases, and 5 bases had no gene match. The CDR3 consists of 16 residues.

The J gene is TRBJ2-7, the V gene TRBV5-1; unclear D gene. The CDR3 is made up of 11 amino acids. V lost 0 bases to trimming and J lost 7 bases, with 5 bases between them. Germline V CDR1 and CDR2: SGHRS, YFSETQ. CDR3 bases: TGCGCCAGCAGCTTGGGTCTAGAGCAGTACTTC. Amino acids: CASSLGLEQYF.

The chain links TRBV6-2 or TRBV6-3 to TRBJ2-5, with TRBD2 as a possible D gene (5 bases). Deletions cut 6 bases from V and 6 bases from J, with 11 bases between. CDR1 and CDR2 from the germline V gene are MNHEY and SVGEGT. CDR3 length equals 12 residues. Written as DNA, the CDR3 is TGTGCCAGCAGCCGTGGGGAGCAGACCCAGTACTTC. Translation: CASSRGEQTQYF.

The CDR3 bases are TGTGCCAGCAGCTATAAACCTAGCGGGGGGACCTCCACCGGGGAGCTGTTTTTT. This translates into CASSYKPSGGTSTGELFF. The J gene is TRBJ2-2, the V gene TRBV11-2, with 11 bases matching TRBD2. V lost 4 bases and J lost 4; bases outside the gene matches: 11. Germline values: CDR1 SGHAT, CDR2 FQNNGV. This CDR3 contains 18 residues.

This clone has only one observation. This chain links TRBV5-6 with TRBJ2-1; tentatively, D is TRBD2 (6 bases). CDR3 size: 14 residues. Trimming removed 3 bases from V and 6 bases from J, with 13 bases in between. Germline loops: CDR1 SGHDT, CDR2 YYEEEE. The CDR3 bases are TGTGCCAGCAGCTCCTCGCGGGGCAGCAATGAGCAGTTCTTC. Encoded protein: CASSSSRGSNEQFF.

The chain carries TRBV6-5 and TRBJ2-7; D may be TRBD1 (5 bases). The CDR3 extends over 15 amino acids. Germline V gene data show CDR1 as MNHEY and CDR2 as SVGAGI. V was trimmed by 6 bases and J by 6 bases, leaving 21 bases between them. In nucleotides, the CDR3 is TGTGCCAGCAGAATGAACAGGAACCCCCCAGGCGAGCAGTACTTC. This codes for CASRMNRNPPGEQYF.

J is TRBJ1-4 and V is TRBV28; 7 bases agree with TRBD1. The V gene end was trimmed by 6 bases and the J gene end by 0 bases; junction bases not matched to a gene: 10. Germline V CDR1 and CDR2: MDHEN, SYDVKM. This CDR3 has 17 amino acids. The CDR3 loop reads CASRPGQTYATNEKLFF. Here the CDR3 DNA reads TGTGCCAGCAGACCGGGACAGACTTATGCAACTAATGAAAAACTGTTTTTT.